The 30 T cell receptor beta chains below come from one sample, sequenced in a study of identical twins. MiXCR, applied by TCRdb to the 5' RACE reads, yields one record per CDR3 protein. The sample holds about 290,000 distinct CDR3 sequences; just under 9.5% are singletons and the top ten take roughly 7%. These data were also filed under a second study, of yellow fever vaccine responses in identical twins.

Sequenced: CD8+ T cells sorted from blood. The receptor source for this set is a woman under 30 in good health.

This clonotype was counted a few times. The chain recombines TRBV18 with TRBJ1-6; D remains unclear. The length of the CDR3 is 18 residues. V was shortened by 4 bases and J by 0 bases, with 16 bases between the two germline ends. In germline, CDR1 is KGHSH, CDR2 LQKENI. CDR3 in DNA: TGTGCCAGCTCACTAGAGGACTTAAGGAGCTCCTATAATTCACCCCTCCACTTT. This sequence encodes CASSLEDLRSSYNSPLHF.

The chain has TRBV29-1 and TRBJ1-1, with D unclear. CDR3 length: 12 residues. The V end lost 4 bases, the J end lost 0 bases, and 6 bases lay between the germline ends. CDR1 is SQVTM and CDR2 is ANQGSEA in the germline V gene. As DNA, the CDR3 is TGCAGCGTTGCAAGAATGAACACTGAAGCTTTCTTT. Translating gives CSVARMNTEAFF.

This clonotype showed up many times. The chain is built from TRBV6-2 or TRBV6-3 and TRBJ2-1; the D gene is possibly TRBD2 (5 bases). V was pared by 2 bases and J by 11 bases, with 10 bases between. The CDR3 consists of 12 residues. Germline values: CDR1 MNHEY, CDR2 SVGEGT. The CDR3 DNA is TGTGCCAGCAGTTACCCGGACTCTAAGCAGTTCTTC. Translation: CASSYPDSKQFF.

This chain connects TRBV4-3 to TRBJ2-7, with D tentatively TRBD1 (5 bases). The CDR3 is 14 residues long. Trimming took 1 base from V and 2 from J, leaving 9 bases between them. From germline, CDR1 is LGHNA and CDR2 YSLEER. The CDR3 spells CASSQAGNTYEQYF. Here the CDR3 DNA reads TGCGCCAGCAGCCAAGCAGGGAATACCTACGAGCAGTACTTC.

This clonotype was recorded at least ten times. CDR3 nucleotides: TGTGCCAGCATTCCTCAAGGGAGCGGGGGGTCTAAAGAGACCCAGTACTTC. The encoded protein is CASIPQGSGGSKETQYF. This chain links TRBV12-3 or TRBV12-4 with TRBJ2-5, with 9 nucleotides matching TRBD2. Germline trimming cut 7 bases from V and 3 bases from J; bases unmatched to any gene: 15. The CDR3 spans 17 residues.

The table lists this clonotype with a few counts. The V gene is TRBV20-1, the J gene TRBJ2-7, with a possible D match to TRBD2 (5 bases). V was trimmed by 2 bases and J by 4 bases, leaving 15 bases between them. The length of the CDR3 is 14 residues. Germline loops: CDR1 DFQATT, CDR2 SNEGSKA (reference sequence). The CDR3 loop is CSARQDAGGYEQYF. The CDR3 DNA sequence: TGCAGTGCTAGACAGGATGCGGGCGGTTACGAGCAGTACTTC.

The chain is built from TRBV3-1 and TRBJ2-5; perhaps TRBD1 as D (5 bases). Trimming took off 3 bases at V and 4 bases at J, with 15 bases between the two ends. Germline lookup yields CDR1 LGHDT and CDR2 YNNKEL (reference sequence). The CDR3 is made up of 15 amino acids. The CDR3 nucleotides read TGTGCCAGCAGCCACTGGCGGCTGCAGGGAGAGACCCAGTACTTC. Translating gives CASSHWRLQGETQYF.

The V call is TRBV27, the J call TRBJ1-2, with 11 nucleotides matching TRBD1. Germline CDR1 and CDR2: MNHEY and SMNVEV (reference sequence). The CDR3 is 16 amino acids. Trimming took 5 bases from V and 3 from J; bases not matched to a gene: 8. The CDR3 DNA reads TGTGCCAGCAGTGCGGGACAGGGGGTGAATTACTATGGCTACACCTTC. Protein product: CASSAGQGVNYYGYTF.

The CDR3 sequence: CASSLLAANTGELFF. CDR3 DNA sequence: TGTGCCAGCAGTCTACTAGCGGCCAACACCGGGGAGCTGTTTTTT. J is TRBJ2-2 and V is TRBV28, with 8 nucleotides matching TRBD2. CDR1 MDHEN and CDR2 SYDVKM come from the germline V gene. The junction had 4 bases not matched to a gene; V was cut back by 5 bases and J by 2 bases. This CDR3 contains 15 residues.

This chain connects TRBV21-1 to TRBJ2-5; TRBD1 is taken as the D call from the table, unchecked against the DNA. TRBV21-1 is a known pseudogene. The CDR3 is 14 amino acids. The CDR3 bases are TGTGCCAGCCGGGATCCGACAGGGGAAGAGACCCAGTACTTC. The encoded protein is CASRDPTGEETQYF.

This clonotype was seen only a few times. J is TRBJ2-5 and V is TRBV5-1; TRBD2 aligns across 8 bases. The CDR3 consists of 17 residues. V trimming: 4 bases; J trimming: 4 bases; junction bases outside the gene matches: 15. Germline V gene data show CDR1 as SGHRS and CDR2 as YFSETQ. This CDR3 reads CASSGGFAGGARETQYF. CDR3 nucleotides: TGCGCCAGCAGCGGGGGTTTTGCCGGGGGGGCTCGAGAGACCCAGTACTTC.

This clonotype was recorded a few times. The CDR3, as DNA: TGTGCCAGCAGTCCAGACCCGGGGAACTTCTATGGCTACACCTTC. Translation gives CASSPDPGNFYGYTF. V usage is TRBV27 and J usage is TRBJ1-2, with D unclear. The germline CDR1 and CDR2 sequences are MNHEY and SMNVEV (reference sequence). V was cut by 5 bases and J by 4 bases, with 17 bases left in between. This CDR3 spans 15 amino acids.

This chain links TRBV20-1 with TRBJ2-1; 14 nucleotides line up with TRBD2. The CDR3 loop spans 17 amino acids. Unmatched junction bases numbered 5, after V lost 4 bases and J lost 0 bases. The V gene's germline CDR1 is DFQATT and CDR2 SNEGSKA (reference sequence). CDR3 nucleotide sequence: TGCAGTGCTACGGGACTAGCGGGGGTTCCCTCCTACAATGAGCAGTTCTTC. Protein sequence: CSATGLAGVPSYNEQFF.

J is TRBJ2-3 and V is TRBV14; TRBD2 agrees at 9 bases. The germline V gene has CDR1 SGHDN and CDR2 FVKESK. The V and J ends lost 5 bases and 2 bases, in that order; junction bases with no gene match: 5. The CDR3 runs to 15 residues. The DNA for the CDR3 is TGTGCCAGCAGCTACGGGACTAGCTTCACAGATACGCAGTATTTT. Translated, it gives CASSYGTSFTDTQYF.

The chain combines TRBV29-1 with TRBJ2-7, with 10 positions matching TRBD2. With 6 bases clipped from V and 2 bases from J, the junction kept 7 bases outside the gene matches. Germline V gives CDR1 SQVTM, CDR2 ANQGSEA. The CDR3 runs to 14 residues. The CDR3: CSVGQREGTYEQYF. The DNA for the CDR3 is TGCAGCGTCGGGCAGCGGGAGGGAACCTACGAGCAGTACTTC.

This clonotype was observed many times. CDR3 nucleotides: TGTGCCAGCAGTTTAGGGGGGTTTGGGGAGACCCAGTACTTC. Encoded protein: CASSLGGFGETQYF. J is TRBJ2-5 and V is TRBV12-3 or TRBV12-4; tentatively, D is TRBD1 or TRBD2 (5 bases each). V was shortened by 1 base and J by 5 bases, with 11 bases between the two germline ends. The CDR3 contains 14 residues.

This clonotype was picked up a small number of times. The chain combines TRBV27 with TRBJ2-1; 10 bases fit TRBD2. This CDR3 is built from 15 residues. V gave up 6 bases and J gave up 4 bases; unmatched junction bases: 6. The germline gives CDR1 MNHEY, CDR2 SMNVEV (reference sequence). CDR3 sequence reads: CASSPQLAGYNEQFF. The CDR3 DNA follows: TGTGCCAGCAGCCCCCAACTAGCGGGGTACAATGAGCAGTTCTTC.

This clonotype has at least ten counts. V gene TRBV4-3 combines with J gene TRBJ2-2, with D unclear. The CDR3 is 15 residues long. The V gene's germline CDR1 is LGHNA and CDR2 YSLEER. The V end was cut by 1 base, the J end by 2 bases, with 8 bases between. CDR3: CASSQGDLNTGELFF. The CDR3 DNA sequence: TGCGCCAGCAGCCAAGGAGACCTAAACACCGGGGAGCTGTTTTTT.

The V and J genes are TRBV7-2 and TRBJ2-7; D might be TRBD2 (6 bases). The CDR3 spans 13 residues. Trimming removed 5 bases at V and 6 bases at J, with 14 bases between. Per the germline V gene, CDR1 is SGHTA and CDR2 is FQGNSA. The chain's CDR3 is CASSRGTSLEQYF. CDR3 DNA sequence: TGTGCCAGCAGCCGCGGGACTTCCCTCGAGCAGTACTTC. The full variable domain, its missing parts supplied by reference TRBV7-2 and TRBJ2-7, is GAGVSQSPSNKVTEKGKDVELRCDPISGHTALYWYRQSLGQGLEFLIYFQGNSAPDKSGLPSDRFSAERTGGSVSTLTIQRTQQEDSAVYLCASSRGTSLEQYFGPGTRLTVT.

The chain carries TRBV5-5 and TRBJ1-2, with 9 bases matching TRBD1. Germline V gene data show CDR1 as SGHKS and CDR2 as YYEKEE (reference sequence). This CDR3 region has 18 residues. V was clipped by 4 bases and J by 6 bases; unmatched bases: 19. CDR3 nucleotides: TGTGCCAGCAGCATTTTGAGTGGGACAGGGCGACTGGGTGATGGCTACACCTTC. It translates to CASSILSGTGRLGDGYTF.

In this sample, this clonotype turned up many times. The chain has TRBV12-3 or TRBV12-4 and TRBJ2-3, with 8 bases matching TRBD2. The CDR3 covers 15 residues. J gave up 5 bases and V 1 base, and 5 bases lay outside the gene matches. Here the CDR3 DNA reads TGTGCCAGCAGTTTAGGTTTGGCGGGAGGAGATACGCAGTATTTT. This codes for CASSLGLAGGDTQYF.

This clonotype came up a few times. The V gene is TRBV4-3, the J gene TRBJ2-1, with 8 bases fitting TRBD2. The CDR3 contains 19 residues. The V gene end was trimmed by 1 base and the J gene end by 0 bases; junction bases not matched to a gene: 11. Germline assignment: CDR1 LGHNA and CDR2 YSLEER. CDR3 coding DNA: TGCGCCAGCAGCCAAGTGGGGGCTAGCGGGTGGAGCTCCTACAATGAGCAGTTCTTC. Its protein product is CASSQVGASGWSSYNEQFF.

This clonotype was detected ten times or more. The genes are TRBV27 and TRBJ2-3, with TRBD2 identical over 7 bases. The CDR3 consists of 15 residues. V trimming: 8 bases; J trimming: 0 bases; junction bases outside the gene matches: 8. Germline V gene data show CDR1 as MNHEY and CDR2 as SMNVEV (reference sequence). The CDR3: CASCLVGGSTDTQYF. As DNA, the CDR3 is TGTGCCAGCTGCTTGGTGGGGGGGAGCACAGATACGCAGTATTTT.

The chain carries TRBV11-2 and TRBJ2-1; no clear D. The CDR3 has 13 amino acids. V lost 10 bases and J 0 bases, leaving 10 bases between the germline ends. The germline V gene encodes CDR1 SGHAT and CDR2 FQNNGV. The CDR3 sequence: CATNFGSYNEQFF. In DNA, the CDR3 is TGTGCCACCAACTTCGGCTCCTACAATGAGCAGTTCTTC.

The chain carries TRBV7-9 and TRBJ2-4; 8 bases agree with TRBD1. J gave up 6 bases and V 5 bases, and 9 bases lay outside the gene matches. Germline V gives CDR1 SEHNR, CDR2 FQNEAQ (reference sequence). The CDR3 sequence is 15 residues long. The CDR3 sequence: CASSPAPDRGNIQYF. In DNA form, the CDR3 reads TGTGCCAGCAGCCCGGCCCCCGACAGGGGAAACATTCAGTACTTC.

The chain uses TRBV29-1 and TRBJ2-7; 7 bases fit TRBD1. Germline CDR1 is SQVTM and CDR2 is ANQGSEA. The junction had 3 bases not matched to a gene; V was cut back by 4 bases and J by 0 bases. This CDR3 comprises 13 residues. CDR3 in DNA: TGCAGCGTTGTACCAGGGGGCTCCTACGAGCAGTACTTC. It translates to CSVVPGGSYEQYF.

This clonotype has a handful of counts. V is TRBV6-2 or TRBV6-3 and J is TRBJ2-7; tentative D call: TRBD1 (5 bases). CDR1 MNHEY and CDR2 SVGEGT come from the germline V gene. The CDR3 runs to 14 residues. Trimming pared 8 bases from V and 2 bases from J, leaving 16 bases between. Written as DNA, the CDR3 is TGTGCCAGCGGCCTACAGGATGAGGCCTACGAGCAGTACTTC. Amino acid sequence: CASGLQDEAYEQYF.

This clonotype has ten or more counts. The chain employs TRBV9 and TRBJ1-3; D not certain. Germline-derived CDR1 and CDR2 are SGDLS and YYNGEE. The CDR3 consists of 12 residues. V was cut by 6 bases and J by 3 bases, with 7 bases left in between. The CDR3 DNA sequence: TGTGCCAGCAATGGGGATGGAAACACCATATATTTT. It specifies CASNGDGNTIYF.

The V gene is TRBV12-3 or TRBV12-4, the J gene TRBJ1-6; D perhaps matches TRBD1 (6 bases). Trimming stripped 6 bases from V and 10 bases from J, with 16 bases between. This CDR3 comprises 14 residues. In nucleotides, the CDR3 is TGTGCCAGCAGCGAAACAGGGTCCGGGTCACCCCTCCACTTT. Translation gives CASSETGSGSPLHF.

This chain connects TRBV7-9 to TRBJ1-1; 8 nucleotides agree with TRBD1. In germline, CDR1 is SEHNR, CDR2 FQNEAQ (reference sequence). Trimming cost V 8 bases and J 7 bases; bases outside gene matches: 6. This CDR3 contains 12 residues. The CDR3 reads CASRGGTGEAFF. DNA for the CDR3: TGTGCCAGCCGAGGGGGGACAGGTGAAGCTTTCTTT.